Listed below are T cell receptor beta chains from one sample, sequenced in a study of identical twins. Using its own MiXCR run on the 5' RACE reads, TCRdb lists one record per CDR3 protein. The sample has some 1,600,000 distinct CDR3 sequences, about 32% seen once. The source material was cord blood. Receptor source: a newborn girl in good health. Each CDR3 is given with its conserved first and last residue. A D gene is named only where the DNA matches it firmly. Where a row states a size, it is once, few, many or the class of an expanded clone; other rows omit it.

CAISESGSYEQYF | TGTGCCATCAGTGAGTCGGGCTCCTACGAGCAGTACTTC | - | many | TRBJ2-7 | TRBV10-3
CAGSPQLAGGTDTQYF | TGTGCCGGCAGCCCGCAGCTAGCGGGGGGCACAGATACGCAGTATTTT | TRBD2 | - | TRBJ2-3 | TRBV2
CVSSLLSRWGGYNEQFF | TGCGTCAGCAGCTTGTTATCTAGATGGGGGGGCTACAATGAGCAGTTCTTC | TRBD2 | - | TRBJ2-1 | TRBV5-1
CASSLAPIIRGYNEQYF | TGCGCCAGCAGCTTGGCCCCCATAATTCGAGGGTACAATGAGCAGTACTTC | - | - | TRBJ2-7 | TRBV5-1
CASTLTSGGHNEQFF | TGCGCCAGCACTCTGACTAGCGGGGGACACAATGAGCAGTTCTTC | TRBD2 | - | TRBJ2-1 | TRBV10-2
CASSQVIGSGGEQYF | TGCGCCAGCAGCCAAGTAATTGGTTCAGGGGGCGAGCAGTACTTC | TRBD1 | few | TRBJ2-7 | TRBV4-1
CASSEDRGNTEAFF | TGTGCCAGCAGTGAAGACAGGGGGAACACTGAAGCTTTCTTT | TRBD1 | few | TRBJ1-1 | TRBV7-9
CASSQDPGSGTKNIQYF | TGTGCCAGCAGCCAAGATCCTGGATCGGGGACCAAAAACATTCAGTACTTC | - | - | TRBJ2-4 | TRBV4-2
CAGSDRGVWYGYTF | TGTGCCGGCAGTGACCGAGGGGTTTGGTATGGCTACACCTTC | - | - | TRBJ1-2 | TRBV6-1
CSASQQGSAPYEQYF | TGCAGTGCTAGCCAACAGGGTTCAGCTCCCTACGAGCAGTACTTC | - | - | TRBJ2-7 | TRBV20-1
CASSLDSSSPYTDTQYF | TGTGCCAGCAGCTTAGACTCTAGTAGCCCTTACACAGATACGCAGTATTTT | - | - | TRBJ2-3 | TRBV7-9
CSARIGRDTEAFF | TGCAGTGCTAGGATCGGCAGAGACACTGAAGCTTTCTTT | - | - | TRBJ1-1 | TRBV20-1
CASSTPPENNEQFF | TGCGCCAGCAGCACACCACCGGAAAACAATGAGCAGTTCTTC | - | - | TRBJ2-1 | TRBV5-1
CASSQVSTETQYF | TGTGCCAGCAGCCAAGTCTCGACAGAGACCCAGTACTTC | - | - | TRBJ2-5 | TRBV3-1
CASSQVSRGRGTEAFF | TGTGCCAGCAGCCAAGTGTCCAGGGGGCGCGGGACTGAAGCTTTCTTT | TRBD1 | - | TRBJ1-1 | TRBV3-1
CSVPQGASNTGELFF | TGCAGTGTTCCACAGGGGGCCTCGAACACCGGGGAGCTGTTTTTT | TRBD1 | - | TRBJ2-2 | TRBV20-1
CASSGQGAGNQPQHF | TGTGCCAGCAGTGGACAGGGGGCAGGGAATCAGCCCCAGCATTTT | TRBD1 | few | TRBJ1-5 | TRBV6-5
CASRLAGDLPEQFF | TGTGCCAGCAGGCTAGCGGGAGATTTACCTGAGCAGTTCTTC | TRBD2 | - | TRBJ2-1 | TRBV28
CATSRDKGIHQPQHF | TGTGCCACCAGCAGAGATAAGGGGATCCATCAGCCCCAGCATTTT | - | - | TRBJ1-5 | TRBV15
CSAIWAPSNTEAFF | TGCAGTGCTATTTGGGCCCCCTCGAACACTGAAGCTTTCTTT | - | few | TRBJ1-1 | TRBV20-1
CASRWETQYF | TGTGCCAGCAGATGGGAGACCCAGTACTTC | - | - | TRBJ2-5 | TRBV2
CSAQEGLADYNEQFF | TGCAGTGCCCAAGAAGGACTAGCGGACTACAATGAGCAGTTCTTC | TRBD2 | once | TRBJ2-1 | TRBV20-1
CASSDRRRGRDNEKLFF | TGTGCCAGCAGTGACAGAAGGAGGGGCCGGGATAATGAAAAACTGTTTTTT | - | - | TRBJ1-4 | TRBV6-1
CSVRSHSGRGSYNEQFF | TGCAGCGTTCGCTCCCATAGCGGGAGGGGGTCCTACAATGAGCAGTTCTTC | TRBD2 | - | TRBJ2-1 | TRBV29-1
CASSQAAGTSGSNEQFF | TGTGCCAGCAGCCAAGCAGCCGGGACTAGCGGGAGCAATGAGCAGTTCTTC | TRBD2 | - | TRBJ2-1 | TRBV4-2